Sequencing of this T cell receptor (beta chain) was carried out in a study of T-cell reconstitution after alpha-beta-depleted transplantation in children. This clonotype occurred a few times. Looked up from germline, CDR1 is MNHNS and CDR2 is SASEGT. Trimming cost V 3 bases and J 2 bases, with 14 bases left between them. The CDR3 sequence is 15 residues long. Unique molecular identifiers were incorporated into the prepared TCRbeta library. TCRdb re-derived calls from the PCR reads in MiXCR, one entry per CDR3 protein. The sample holds over 200,000 distinct CDR3 sequences, roughly a tenth seen once. The gene calls are TRBV6-1 and TRBJ2-7; D gene ambiguous. The sequenced sample was PBMCs from the stem cell graft donor, obtained from the stem cell graft. The receptor was derived from a human donor who donated a stem cell graft to a child with acute lymphoblastic leukemia. The DNA for the CDR3 is TGTGCCAGCAGTGACGACGGGTCTACCCCCTACGAGCAGTACTTC. Amino acid sequence: CASSDDGSTPYEQYF.